This T cell receptor beta chain was identified during a study of molecular identifiers for immune sequencing clone quantification. CDR1 and CDR2 (germline): SGHNT, YENEEA. V was clipped by 2 bases and J by 7 bases; unmatched bases: 5. The CDR3 extends over 15 amino acids. TCRdb reanalysed the PCR reads using MiXCR and keeps one entry per CDR3 protein. The data contain about 68,000 distinct CDR3 sequences, 15% to 20% of them singletons. The specimen sequenced was naive CD8+ T cells from blood, with Jurkat cell RNA spiked in. Subset described: FACS-sorted CD8+CD4-CCR7+CD45RA+ naive T cells. The chain carries TRBV11-3 and TRBJ2-1, with 10 bases fitting TRBD2. This receptor was taken from a human donor in good health. Some libraries in this study had Jurkat cell RNA spiked in. Written as DNA, the CDR3 is TGTGCCAGCAGCTTATCGACTAGCGGGTGGAATGAGCAGTTCTTC. Its protein product is CASSLSTSGWNEQFF.